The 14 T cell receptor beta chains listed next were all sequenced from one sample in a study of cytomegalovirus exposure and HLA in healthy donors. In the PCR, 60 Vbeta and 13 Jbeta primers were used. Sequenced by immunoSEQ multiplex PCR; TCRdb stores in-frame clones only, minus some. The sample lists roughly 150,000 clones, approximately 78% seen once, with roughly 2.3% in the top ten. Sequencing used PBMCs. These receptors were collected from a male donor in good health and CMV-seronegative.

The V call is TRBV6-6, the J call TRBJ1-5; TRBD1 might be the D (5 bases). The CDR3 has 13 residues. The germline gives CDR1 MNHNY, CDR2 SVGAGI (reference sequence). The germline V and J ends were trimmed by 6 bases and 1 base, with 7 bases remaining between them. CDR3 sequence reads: CASRQGSNQPQHF. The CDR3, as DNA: TGTGCCAGCAGGCAGGGCAGCAATCAGCCCCAGCATTTT.

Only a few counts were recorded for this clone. The CDR3, as DNA: TGTGCCATCAGTGAGAGAGGGATTGAGCAGTTCTTC. It yields the protein CAISERGIEQFF. This chain joins TRBV10-3 and TRBJ2-1; tentatively, D is TRBD2 (5 bases). CDR1 is ENHRY and CDR2 is SYGVKD in the germline V gene. The CDR3 is 12 amino acids. The V and J ends lost 2 bases and 9 bases respectively, with 8 bases between them.

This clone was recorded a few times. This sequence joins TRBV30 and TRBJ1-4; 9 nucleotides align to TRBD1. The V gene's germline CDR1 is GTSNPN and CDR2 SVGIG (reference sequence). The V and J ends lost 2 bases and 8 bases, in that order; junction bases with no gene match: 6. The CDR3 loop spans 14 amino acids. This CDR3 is CAWSRDRASEKLFF. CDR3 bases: TGTGCCTGGAGTCGGGACAGGGCGAGCGAAAAACTGTTTTTT.

In nucleotides, the CDR3 is TGCGCCAGCAGCCAAATACCGGGACTAGCGGGATACAATGAGCAGTTCTTC. This sequence encodes CASSQIPGLAGYNEQFF. This chain connects TRBV4-3 to TRBJ2-1, with 13 bases identical to TRBD2. CDR1 is LGHNA and CDR2 is YSLEER in the germline V gene. V gave up 2 bases and J gave up 4 bases; unmatched junction bases: 5. This CDR3 spans 17 amino acids.

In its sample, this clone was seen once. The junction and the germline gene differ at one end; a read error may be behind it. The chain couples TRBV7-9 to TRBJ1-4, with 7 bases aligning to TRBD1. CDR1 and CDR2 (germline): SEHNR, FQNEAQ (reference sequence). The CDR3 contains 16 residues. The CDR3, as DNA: TGTTCCAGCAGCTCACGACAGGGTATCCCTAATGAAAAACTGTTTTTT. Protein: CSSSSRQGIPNEKLFF. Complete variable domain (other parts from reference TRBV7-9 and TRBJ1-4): DTGVSQNPRHKITKRGQNVTFRCDPISEHNRLYWYRQTLGQGPEFLTYFQNEAQLEKSRLLSDRFSAERPKGSFSTLEIQRTEQGDSAMYLCSSSSRQGIPNEKLFFGSGTQLSVL.

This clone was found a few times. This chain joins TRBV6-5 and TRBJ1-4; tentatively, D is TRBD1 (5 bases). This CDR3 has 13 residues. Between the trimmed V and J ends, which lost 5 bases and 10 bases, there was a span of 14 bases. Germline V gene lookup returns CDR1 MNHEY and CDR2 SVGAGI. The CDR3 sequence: CASSMGGRGKLFF. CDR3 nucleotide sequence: TGTGCCAGCAGTATGGGGGGGAGGGGAAAACTGTTTTTT.

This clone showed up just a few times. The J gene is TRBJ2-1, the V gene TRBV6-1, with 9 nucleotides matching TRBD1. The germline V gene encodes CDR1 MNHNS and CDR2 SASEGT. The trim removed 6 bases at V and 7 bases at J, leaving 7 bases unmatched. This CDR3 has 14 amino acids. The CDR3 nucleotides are TGTGCCAGCAGGGGACAGGGTGGACAAAATGAGCAGTTCTTC. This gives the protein CASRGQGGQNEQFF.

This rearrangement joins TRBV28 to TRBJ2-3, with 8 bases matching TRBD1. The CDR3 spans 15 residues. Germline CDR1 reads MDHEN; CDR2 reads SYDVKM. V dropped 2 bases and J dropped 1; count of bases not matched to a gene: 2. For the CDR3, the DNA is TGTGCCAGCAGTTTAGGACAGGGTGGCACAGATACGCAGTATTTT. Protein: CASSLGQGGTDTQYF. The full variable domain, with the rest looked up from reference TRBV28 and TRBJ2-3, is DVKVTQSSRYLVKRTGEKVFLECVQDMDHENMFWYRQDPGLGLRLIYFSYDVKMKEKGDIPEGYSVSREKKERFSLILESASTNQTSMYLCASSLGQGGTDTQYFGPGTRLTVL.

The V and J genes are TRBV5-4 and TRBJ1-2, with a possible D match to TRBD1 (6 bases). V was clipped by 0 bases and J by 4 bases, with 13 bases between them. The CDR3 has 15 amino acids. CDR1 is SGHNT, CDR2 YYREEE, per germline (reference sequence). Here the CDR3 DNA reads TGTGCCAGCAGCTTGGACAGGGCCAATTTCTATGGCTACACCTTC. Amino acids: CASSLDRANFYGYTF. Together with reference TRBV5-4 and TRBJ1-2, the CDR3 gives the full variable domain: ETGVTQSPTHLIKTRGQQVTLRCSSQSGHNTVSWYQQALGQGPQFIFQYYREEENGRGNFPPRFSGLQFPNYSSELNVNALELDDSALYLCASSLDRANFYGYTFGSGTRLTVV.

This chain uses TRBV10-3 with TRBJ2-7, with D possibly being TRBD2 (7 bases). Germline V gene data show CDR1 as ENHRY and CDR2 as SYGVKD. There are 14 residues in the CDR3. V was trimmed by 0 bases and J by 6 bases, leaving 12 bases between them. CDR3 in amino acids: CAISESPGEGEQYF. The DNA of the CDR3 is TGTGCCATCAGTGAGTCCCCAGGGGAGGGCGAGCAGTACTTC.

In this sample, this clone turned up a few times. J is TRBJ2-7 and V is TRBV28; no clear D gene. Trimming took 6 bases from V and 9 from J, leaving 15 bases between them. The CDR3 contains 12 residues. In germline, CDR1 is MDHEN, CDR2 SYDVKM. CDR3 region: CASRPPNSAQYF. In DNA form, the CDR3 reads TGTGCCAGCAGGCCCCCTAATAGTGCGCAGTACTTC.

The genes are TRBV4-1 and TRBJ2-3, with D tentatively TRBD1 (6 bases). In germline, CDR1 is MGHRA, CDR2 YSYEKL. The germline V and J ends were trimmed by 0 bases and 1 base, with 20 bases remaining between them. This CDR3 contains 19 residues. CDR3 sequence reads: CASSQDQRISGAGTDTQYF. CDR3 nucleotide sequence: TGCGCCAGCAGCCAAGATCAAAGGATCTCAGGGGCCGGCACAGATACGCAGTATTTT.

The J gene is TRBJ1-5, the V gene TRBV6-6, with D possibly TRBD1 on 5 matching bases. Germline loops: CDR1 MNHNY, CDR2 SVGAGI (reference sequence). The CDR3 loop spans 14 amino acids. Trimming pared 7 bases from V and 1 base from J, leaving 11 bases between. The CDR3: CASTDGGSNQPQHF. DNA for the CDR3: TGTGCCAGCACCGACGGGGGGAGCAATCAGCCCCAGCATTTT.

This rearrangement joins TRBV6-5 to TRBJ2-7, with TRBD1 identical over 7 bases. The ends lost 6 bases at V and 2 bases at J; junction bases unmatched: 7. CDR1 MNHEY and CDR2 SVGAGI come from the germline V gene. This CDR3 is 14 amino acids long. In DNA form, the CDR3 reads TGTGCCAGCAGAACGGAGCAGGGGGCCTACGAGCAGTACTTC. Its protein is CASRTEQGAYEQYF.